The clone carrying this T cell receptor beta chain has just one count. Germline CDR1 and CDR2: SGHTA and FQGNSA. The CDR3 has 15 residues. The junction had 3 bases not matched to a gene; V was cut back by 3 bases and J by 0 bases. These data are taken from a study of T cell responses to AZD1222 COVID-19 vaccine. The assay was immunoSEQ multiplex PCR, and TCRdb's table has in-frame clones only and misses some. The profile shows around 200,000 clones, around 94% of them singletons. This specimen consisted of peripheral blood, obtained 28 days after the second AZD1222 dose. The receptor was isolated from an adult who received the AZD1222 COVID-19 vaccine. The chain is built from TRBV7-2 and TRBJ2-3; 7 bases fit TRBD1. CDR3 sequence: CASSFRQGSTDTQYF. As DNA, the CDR3 is TGTGCCAGCAGCTTCAGACAGGGTAGCACAGATACGCAGTATTTT.